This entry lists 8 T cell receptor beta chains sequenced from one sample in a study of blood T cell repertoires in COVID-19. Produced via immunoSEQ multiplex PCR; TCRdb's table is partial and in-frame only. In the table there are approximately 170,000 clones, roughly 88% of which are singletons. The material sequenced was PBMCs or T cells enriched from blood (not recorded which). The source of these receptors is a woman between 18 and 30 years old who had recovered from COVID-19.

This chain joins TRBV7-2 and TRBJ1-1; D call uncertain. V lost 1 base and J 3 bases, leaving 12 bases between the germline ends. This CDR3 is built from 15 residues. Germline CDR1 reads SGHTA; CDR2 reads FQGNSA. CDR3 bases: TGTGCCAGCAGCTTAGGCCCTCACGAGGACACTGAAGCTTTCTTT. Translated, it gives CASSLGPHEDTEAFF.

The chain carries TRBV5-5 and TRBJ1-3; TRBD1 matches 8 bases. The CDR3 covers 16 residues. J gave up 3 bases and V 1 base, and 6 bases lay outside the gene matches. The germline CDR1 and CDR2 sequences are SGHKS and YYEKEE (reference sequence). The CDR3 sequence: CASSLTTGDSGNTIYF. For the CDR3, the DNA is TGTGCCAGCAGCTTGACGACAGGGGACAGTGGAAACACCATATATTTT.

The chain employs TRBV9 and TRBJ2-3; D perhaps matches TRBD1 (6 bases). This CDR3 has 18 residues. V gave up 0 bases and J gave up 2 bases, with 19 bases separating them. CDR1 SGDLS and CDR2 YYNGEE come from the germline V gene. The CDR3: CASSVAPNPTGNTDTQYF. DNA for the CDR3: TGTGCCAGCAGCGTAGCCCCCAACCCTACAGGGAACACAGATACGCAGTATTTT.

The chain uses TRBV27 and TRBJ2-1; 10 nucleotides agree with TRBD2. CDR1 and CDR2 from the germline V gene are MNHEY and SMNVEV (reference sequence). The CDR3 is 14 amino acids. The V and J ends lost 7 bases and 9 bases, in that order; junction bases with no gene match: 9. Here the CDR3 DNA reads TGTGCCAGCACCGGGCCTAGCGGGAGTAGTGAGCAGTTCTTC. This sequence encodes CASTGPSGSSEQFF.

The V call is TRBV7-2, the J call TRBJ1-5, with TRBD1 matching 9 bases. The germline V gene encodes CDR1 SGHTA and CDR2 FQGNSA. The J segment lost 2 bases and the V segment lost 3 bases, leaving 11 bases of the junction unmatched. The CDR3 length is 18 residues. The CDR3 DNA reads TGTGCCAGCAGCTTTGGACAGGGGATGGGTATTCGCAATCAGCCCCAGCATTTT. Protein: CASSFGQGMGIRNQPQHF.

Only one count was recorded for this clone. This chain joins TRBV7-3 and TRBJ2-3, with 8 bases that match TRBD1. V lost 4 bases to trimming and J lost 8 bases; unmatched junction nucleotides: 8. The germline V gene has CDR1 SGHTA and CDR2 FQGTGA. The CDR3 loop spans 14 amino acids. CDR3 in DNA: TGTGCCAGCAGCTCCCACCCACAGGGGGGTACGCAGTATTTT. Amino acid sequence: CASSSHPQGGTQYF.

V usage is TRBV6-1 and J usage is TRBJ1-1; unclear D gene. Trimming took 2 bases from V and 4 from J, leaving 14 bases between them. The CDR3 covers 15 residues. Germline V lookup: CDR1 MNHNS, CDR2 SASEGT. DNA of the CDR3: TGTGCCAGCAGTGAATTTGGCGCAGGAGGCACTGAAGCTTTCTTT. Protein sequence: CASSEFGAGGTEAFF.

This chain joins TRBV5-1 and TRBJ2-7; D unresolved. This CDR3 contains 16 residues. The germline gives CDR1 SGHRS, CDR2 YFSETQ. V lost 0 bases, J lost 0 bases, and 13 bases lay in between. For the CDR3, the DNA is TGCGCCAGCAGCTTGGATATGCCCTCGAGCTCCTACGAGCAGTACTTC. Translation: CASSLDMPSSSYEQYF.